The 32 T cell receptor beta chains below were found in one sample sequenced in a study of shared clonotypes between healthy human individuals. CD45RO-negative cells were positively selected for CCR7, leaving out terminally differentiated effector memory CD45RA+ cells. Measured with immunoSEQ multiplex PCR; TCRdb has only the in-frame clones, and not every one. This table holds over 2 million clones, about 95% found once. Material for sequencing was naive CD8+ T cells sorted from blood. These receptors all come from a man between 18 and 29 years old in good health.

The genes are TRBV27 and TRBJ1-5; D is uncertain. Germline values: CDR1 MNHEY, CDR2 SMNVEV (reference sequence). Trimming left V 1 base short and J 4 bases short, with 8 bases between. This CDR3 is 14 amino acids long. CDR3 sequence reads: CASSLLSDNQPQHF. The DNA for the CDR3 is TGTGCCAGCAGTTTATTGTCCGATAATCAGCCCCAGCATTTT.

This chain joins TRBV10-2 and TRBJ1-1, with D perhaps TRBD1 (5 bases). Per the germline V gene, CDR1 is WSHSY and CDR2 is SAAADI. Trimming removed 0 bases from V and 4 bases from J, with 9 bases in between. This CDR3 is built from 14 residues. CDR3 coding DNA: TGCGCCAGCAGTGAGTCACGGGGGACCACTGAAGCTTTCTTT. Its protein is CASSESRGTTEAFF.

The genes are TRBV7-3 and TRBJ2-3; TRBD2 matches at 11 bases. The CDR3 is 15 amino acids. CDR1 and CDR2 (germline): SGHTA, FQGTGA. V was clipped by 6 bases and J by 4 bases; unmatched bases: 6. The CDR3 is CASRTGTSGSDTQYF. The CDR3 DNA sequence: TGTGCCAGCAGGACCGGGACTAGCGGATCAGATACGCAGTATTTT.

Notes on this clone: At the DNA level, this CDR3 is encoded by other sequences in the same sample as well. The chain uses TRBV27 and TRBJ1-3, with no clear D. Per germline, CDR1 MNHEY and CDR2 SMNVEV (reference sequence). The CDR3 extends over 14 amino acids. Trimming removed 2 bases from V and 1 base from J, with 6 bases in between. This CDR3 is CASSLSRSGNTIYF. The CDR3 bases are TGTGCCAGCAGTTTAAGCAGGTCTGGAAACACCATATATTTT.

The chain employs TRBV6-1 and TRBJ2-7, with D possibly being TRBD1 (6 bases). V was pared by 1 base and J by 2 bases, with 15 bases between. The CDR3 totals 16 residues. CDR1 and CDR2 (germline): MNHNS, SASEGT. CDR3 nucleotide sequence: TGTGCCAGCAGTGAAGGCCGGGGACACGTAACCTACGAGCAGTACTTC. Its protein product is CASSEGRGHVTYEQYF.

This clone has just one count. The CDR3 DNA reads TGTGCCAGCAGTCTAACAATACAGGGATGGGCTTACAATGAGCAGTTCTTC. This sequence encodes CASSLTIQGWAYNEQFF. The rearrangement uses TRBV27 and TRBJ2-1, with D possibly TRBD1 on 6 matching bases. Germline V CDR1 and CDR2: MNHEY, SMNVEV (reference sequence). The CDR3 consists of 17 residues. Trimming cost V 5 bases and J 4 bases, with 21 bases left between them.

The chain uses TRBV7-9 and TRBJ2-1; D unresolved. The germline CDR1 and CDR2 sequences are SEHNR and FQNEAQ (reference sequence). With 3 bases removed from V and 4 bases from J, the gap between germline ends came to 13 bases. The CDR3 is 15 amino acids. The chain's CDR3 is CASSLDGLTYNEQFF. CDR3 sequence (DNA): TGTGCCAGCAGCTTGGACGGGTTGACTTACAATGAGCAGTTCTTC.

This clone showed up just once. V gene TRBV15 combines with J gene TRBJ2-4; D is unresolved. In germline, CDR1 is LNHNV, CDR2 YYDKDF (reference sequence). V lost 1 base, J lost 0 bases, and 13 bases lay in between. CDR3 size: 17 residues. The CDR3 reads CATSRALATQAKNIQYF. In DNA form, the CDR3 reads TGTGCCACCAGCAGAGCACTGGCCACCCAAGCCAAAAACATTCAGTACTTC.

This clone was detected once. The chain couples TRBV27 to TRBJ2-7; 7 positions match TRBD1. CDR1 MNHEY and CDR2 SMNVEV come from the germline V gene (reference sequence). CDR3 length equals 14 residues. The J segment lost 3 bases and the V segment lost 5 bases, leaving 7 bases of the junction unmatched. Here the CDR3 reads CASSKGTAGYEQYF. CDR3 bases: TGTGCCAGCAGTAAAGGGACAGCCGGCTACGAGCAGTACTTC.

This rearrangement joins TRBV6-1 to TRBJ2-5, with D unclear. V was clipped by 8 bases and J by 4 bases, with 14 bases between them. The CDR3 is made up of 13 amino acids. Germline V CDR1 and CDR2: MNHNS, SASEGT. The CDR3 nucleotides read TGTGCCAGCGAAGCCTATTCGGGAGAGACCCAGTACTTC. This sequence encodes CASEAYSGETQYF.

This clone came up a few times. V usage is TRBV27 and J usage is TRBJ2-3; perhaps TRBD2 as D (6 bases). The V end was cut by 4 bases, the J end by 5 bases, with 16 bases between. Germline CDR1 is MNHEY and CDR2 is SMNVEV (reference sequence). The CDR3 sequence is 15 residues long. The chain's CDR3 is CASSSAGLGGDTQYF. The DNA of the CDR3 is TGTGCCAGCAGTTCCGCGGGACTTGGAGGAGATACGCAGTATTTT.

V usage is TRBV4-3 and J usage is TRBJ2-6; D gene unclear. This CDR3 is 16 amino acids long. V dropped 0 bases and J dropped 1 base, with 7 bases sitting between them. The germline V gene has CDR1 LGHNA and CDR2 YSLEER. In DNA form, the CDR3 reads TGCGCCAGCAGCCAAGATGGGGTATCTGGGGCCAACGTCCTGACTTTC. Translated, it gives CASSQDGVSGANVLTF.

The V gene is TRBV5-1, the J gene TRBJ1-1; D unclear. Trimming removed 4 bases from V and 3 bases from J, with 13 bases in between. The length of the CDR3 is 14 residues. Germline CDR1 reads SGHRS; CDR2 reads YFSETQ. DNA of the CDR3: TGCGCCAGCAGCCCGCGTATTGGGGACACTGAAGCTTTCTTT. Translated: CASSPRIGDTEAFF.

This CDR3 reads CSVESGTGELFF. The CDR3 nucleotides are TGCAGCGTTGAGTCTGGCACCGGGGAGCTGTTTTTT. The V gene is TRBV29-1, the J gene TRBJ2-2; no clear D. The CDR3 is 12 amino acids. V was trimmed by 3 bases and J by 4 bases, leaving 6 bases between them. Germline assignment: CDR1 SQVTM and CDR2 ANQGSEA.

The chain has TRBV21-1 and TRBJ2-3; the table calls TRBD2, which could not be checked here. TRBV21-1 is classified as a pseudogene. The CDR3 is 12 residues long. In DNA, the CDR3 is TGTGCCAGCAGCCCCCCCGGGACTAGTTGTTATTTT. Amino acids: CASSPPGTSCYF.

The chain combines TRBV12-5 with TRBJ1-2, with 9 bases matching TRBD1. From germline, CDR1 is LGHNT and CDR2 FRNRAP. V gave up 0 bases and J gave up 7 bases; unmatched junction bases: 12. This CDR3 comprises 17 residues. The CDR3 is CASGLVPFRQGESGYTF. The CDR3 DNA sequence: TGTGCTAGTGGTTTGGTACCATTTCGACAGGGGGAGTCTGGCTACACCTTC.

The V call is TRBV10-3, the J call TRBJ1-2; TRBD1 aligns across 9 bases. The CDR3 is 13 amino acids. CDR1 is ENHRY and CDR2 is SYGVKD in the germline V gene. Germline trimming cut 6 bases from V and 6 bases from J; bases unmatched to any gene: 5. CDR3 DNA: TGTGCCATCAGCTGGGACAGGGCAGATGGCTACACCTTC. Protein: CAISWDRADGYTF.

The CDR3 sequence: CASSLLPWDRARGDEKLFF. The DNA of the CDR3 is TGTGCCAGCAGTTTATTGCCGTGGGACAGGGCCCGTGGGGATGAAAAACTGTTTTTT. V gene TRBV27 combines with J gene TRBJ1-4; the match to TRBD1 covers 9 bases. The germline V gene has CDR1 MNHEY and CDR2 SMNVEV (reference sequence). There are 19 residues in the CDR3. V lost 1 base and J lost 6; bases outside the gene matches: 15.

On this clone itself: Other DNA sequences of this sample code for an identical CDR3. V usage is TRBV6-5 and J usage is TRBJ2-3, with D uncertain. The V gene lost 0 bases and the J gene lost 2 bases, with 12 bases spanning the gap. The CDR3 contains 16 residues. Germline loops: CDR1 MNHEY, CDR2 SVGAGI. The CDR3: CASSYSMGFPTDTQYF. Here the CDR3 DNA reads TGTGCCAGCAGTTACTCGATGGGTTTTCCCACAGATACGCAGTATTTT.

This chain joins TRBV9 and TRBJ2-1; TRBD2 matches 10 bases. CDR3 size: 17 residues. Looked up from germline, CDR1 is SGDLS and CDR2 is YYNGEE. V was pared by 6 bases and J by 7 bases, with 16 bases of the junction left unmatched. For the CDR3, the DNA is TGTGCCAGCAAACCCCCCCGAGCGGGAGGGCCTGAGAATGAGCAGTTCTTC. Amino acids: CASKPPRAGGPENEQFF.

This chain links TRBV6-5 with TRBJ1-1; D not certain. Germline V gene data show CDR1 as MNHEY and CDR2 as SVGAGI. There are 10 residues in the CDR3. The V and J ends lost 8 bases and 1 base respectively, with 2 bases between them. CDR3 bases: TGTGCCAGCTGGAACACTGAAGCTTTCTTT. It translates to CASWNTEAFF.

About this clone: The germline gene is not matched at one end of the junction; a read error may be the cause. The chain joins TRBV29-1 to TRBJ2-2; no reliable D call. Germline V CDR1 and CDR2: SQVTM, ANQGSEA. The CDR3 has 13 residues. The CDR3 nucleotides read TGCAGCGTTGTACATTCGAACACAGGGGAGCTGTTTTTT. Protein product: CSVVHSNTGELFF.

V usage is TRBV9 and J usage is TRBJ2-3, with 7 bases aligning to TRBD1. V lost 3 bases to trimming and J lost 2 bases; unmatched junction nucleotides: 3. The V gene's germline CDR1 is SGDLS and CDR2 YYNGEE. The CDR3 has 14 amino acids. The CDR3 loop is CASSAQGVTDTQYF. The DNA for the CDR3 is TGTGCCAGCAGCGCGCAGGGGGTCACAGATACGCAGTATTTT.

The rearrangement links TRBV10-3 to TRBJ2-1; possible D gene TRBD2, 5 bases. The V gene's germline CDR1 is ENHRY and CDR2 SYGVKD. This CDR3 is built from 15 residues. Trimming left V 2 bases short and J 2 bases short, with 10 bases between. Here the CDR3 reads CAISEVAITYNEQFF. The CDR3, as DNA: TGTGCCATCAGTGAGGTAGCGATCACCTACAATGAGCAGTTCTTC.

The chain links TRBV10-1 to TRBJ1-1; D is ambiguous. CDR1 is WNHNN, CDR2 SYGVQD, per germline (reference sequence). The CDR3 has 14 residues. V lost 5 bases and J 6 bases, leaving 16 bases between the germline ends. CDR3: CASSSDTGPAEAFF. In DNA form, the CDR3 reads TGCGCCAGCAGTAGTGATACCGGGCCCGCTGAAGCTTTCTTT.

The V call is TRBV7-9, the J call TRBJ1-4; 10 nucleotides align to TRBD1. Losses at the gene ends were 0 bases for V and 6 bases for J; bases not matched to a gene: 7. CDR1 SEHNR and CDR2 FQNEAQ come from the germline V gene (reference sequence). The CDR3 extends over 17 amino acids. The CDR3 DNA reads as TGTGCCAGCAGCTTAGCTGGGACAGGGGCAATGGATGAAAAACTGTTTTTT. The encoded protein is CASSLAGTGAMDEKLFF.

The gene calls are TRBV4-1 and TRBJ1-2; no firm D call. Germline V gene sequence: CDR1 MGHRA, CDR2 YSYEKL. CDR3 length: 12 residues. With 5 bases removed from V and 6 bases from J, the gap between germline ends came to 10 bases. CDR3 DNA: TGCGCCAGCAGCGATACAAGGGATGGCTACACCTTC. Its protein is CASSDTRDGYTF.

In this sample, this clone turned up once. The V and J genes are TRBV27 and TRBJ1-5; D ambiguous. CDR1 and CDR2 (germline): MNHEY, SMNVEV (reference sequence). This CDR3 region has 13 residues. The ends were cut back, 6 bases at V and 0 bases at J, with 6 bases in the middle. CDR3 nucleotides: TGTGCCAGCAGAACCAATAGCAATCAGCCCCAGCATTTT. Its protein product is CASRTNSNQPQHF.

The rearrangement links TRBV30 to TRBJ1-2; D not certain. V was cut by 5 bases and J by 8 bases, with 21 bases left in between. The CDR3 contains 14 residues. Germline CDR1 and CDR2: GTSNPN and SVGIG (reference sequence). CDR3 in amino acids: CAWDKHIDLGGYTF. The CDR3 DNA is TGTGCCTGGGACAAACATATTGACCTCGGGGGCTACACCTTC.

DNA of the CDR3: TGTGCCAGCAGCGCGCCGGGACAGGAAAATGAAAAACTGTTTTTT. This sequence encodes CASSAPGQENEKLFF. V usage is TRBV11-2 and J usage is TRBJ1-4; TRBD1 aligns across 8 bases. The CDR3 extends over 15 amino acids. Germline assignment: CDR1 SGHAT and CDR2 FQNNGV. V gave up 5 bases and J gave up 5 bases; unmatched junction bases: 7. Filled out from reference TRBV11-2 and TRBJ1-4, the complete variable domain reads EAGVAQSPRYKIIEKRQSVAFWCNPISGHATLYWYQQILGQGPKLLIQFQNNGVVDDSQLPKDRFSAERLKGVDSTLKIQPAKLEDSAVYLCASSAPGQENEKLFFGSGTQLSVL.

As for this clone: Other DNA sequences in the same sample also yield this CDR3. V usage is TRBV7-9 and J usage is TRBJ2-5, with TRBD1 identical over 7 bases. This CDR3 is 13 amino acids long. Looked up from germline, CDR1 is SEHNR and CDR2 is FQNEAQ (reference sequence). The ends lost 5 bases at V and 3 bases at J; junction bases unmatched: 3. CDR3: CASSPTGEETQYF. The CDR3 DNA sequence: TGTGCCAGCAGCCCCACAGGGGAAGAGACCCAGTACTTC.

CDR3 amino acids: CASSPHPSEQFF. DNA for the CDR3: TGTGCCAGCAGCCCTCATCCCTCGGAGCAGTTCTTC. The V gene is TRBV5-6, the J gene TRBJ2-1; D gene ambiguous. The CDR3 consists of 12 residues. V lost 4 bases and J 10 bases, leaving 12 bases between the germline ends. Germline CDR1 and CDR2: SGHDT and YYEEEE.